The sample holds a few counts of the clone carrying this T cell receptor beta chain. The antigen is not known. This specimen belongs to a study of human T cells and chemical hapten exposure. Study-level background: TCR yields per sample varied mostly from small pooled library volume differences. Findings of the study overall: DPC sensitization left the count of TCRs above 1 in 1000 unchanged.

The V gene end was trimmed by 5 bases and the J gene end by 2 bases; junction bases not matched to a gene: 7. This CDR3 has 14 residues. Germline V gene lookup returns CDR1 SGHRS and CDR2 YFSETQ. Described time point: healthy volunteer bleed at 2 weeks. The total RNA was obtained from whole blood that was not fractionated. For the library, individual cDNA molecules each received unique molecular identifiers. From the RACE reads, TCRdb called clonotypes with MiXCR, one entry per CDR3 protein. This repertoire shows some 120,000 distinct CDR3 sequences, approximately 9% found once; its top ten account for roughly 1.8%.

Sequencing was done on a sample of whole blood. The chain couples TRBV5-1 to TRBJ2-7, with TRBD1 identical over 7 bases. The receptor comes from a male donor in good health. Some clones in this sample may be carry-over from other donors' samples. This CDR3 is CASSPDRVPYEQYF. The CDR3 nucleotides are TGCGCCAGCAGTCCTGACAGGGTCCCCTACGAGCAGTACTTC.